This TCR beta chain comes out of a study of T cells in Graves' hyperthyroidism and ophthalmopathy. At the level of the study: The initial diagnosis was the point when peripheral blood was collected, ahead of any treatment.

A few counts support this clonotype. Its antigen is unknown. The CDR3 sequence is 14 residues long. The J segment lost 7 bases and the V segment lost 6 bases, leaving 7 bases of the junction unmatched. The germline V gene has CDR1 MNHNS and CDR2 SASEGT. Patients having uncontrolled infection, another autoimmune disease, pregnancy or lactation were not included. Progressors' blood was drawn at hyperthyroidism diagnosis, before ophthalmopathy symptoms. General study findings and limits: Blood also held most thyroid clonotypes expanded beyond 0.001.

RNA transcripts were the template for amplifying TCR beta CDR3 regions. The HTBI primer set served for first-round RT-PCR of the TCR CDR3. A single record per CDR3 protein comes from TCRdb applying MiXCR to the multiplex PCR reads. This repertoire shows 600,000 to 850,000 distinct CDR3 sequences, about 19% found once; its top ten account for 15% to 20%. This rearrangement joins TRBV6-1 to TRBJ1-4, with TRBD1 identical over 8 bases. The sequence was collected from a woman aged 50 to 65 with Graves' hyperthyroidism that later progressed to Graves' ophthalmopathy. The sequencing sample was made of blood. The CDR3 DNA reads TGTGCCAGCAGGCTGACAGGGGAAAGTGAAAAACTGTTTTTT. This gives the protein CASRLTGESEKLFF.